The rows below give T cell receptor beta chains drawn from one sample of a study of blood T cells in healthy people across ages. A single record per CDR3 protein comes from TCRdb applying MiXCR to the 5' RACE reads. The sample records hundreds of thousands of distinct CDR3 sequences, approximately 50% being singletons. Sequencing was performed on blood. These receptors were taken from a woman aged 55 to 70 in good health. The conserved cysteine and the conserved F or W are not part of the CDR3 here. The order of the fields is V gene, J gene, D gene, CDR3 protein. D genes are given only for firm matches.

v_gene: TRBV12-3/TRBV12-4; j_gene: TRBJ2-7; d_gene: .; CDR3aa: ATGISGAHEQY
v_gene: TRBV20-1; j_gene: TRBJ2-7; d_gene: .; CDR3aa: SARDSSAGLAYEQY
v_gene: TRBV6-2/TRBV6-3; j_gene: TRBJ2-1; d_gene: TRBD2; CDR3aa: ASIPGGSDNEQF
v_gene: TRBV29-1; j_gene: TRBJ2-4; d_gene: .; CDR3aa: SVEDLWGGLQY
v_gene: TRBV7-8; j_gene: TRBJ2-3; d_gene: TRBD1; CDR3aa: ASSRAGTGLPDTQY
v_gene: TRBV7-2; j_gene: TRBJ2-5; d_gene: TRBD1; CDR3aa: ASSFGTGDQETQY
v_gene: TRBV7-2; j_gene: TRBJ2-1; d_gene: .; CDR3aa: ASSLVVRGYEQF
v_gene: TRBV4-2; j_gene: TRBJ1-4; d_gene: .; CDR3aa: ASSQEGQLEEKLF
v_gene: TRBV2; j_gene: TRBJ2-3; d_gene: .; CDR3aa: ASSGGGEADTQY
v_gene: TRBV28; j_gene: TRBJ1-1; d_gene: TRBD1; CDR3aa: ASTGQGRNTEAF
v_gene: TRBV7-2; j_gene: TRBJ2-1; d_gene: .; CDR3aa: ASSSVGRYYDEQF
v_gene: TRBV2; j_gene: TRBJ2-1; d_gene: .; CDR3aa: ASSGGEARPSSYNEQF
v_gene: TRBV2; j_gene: TRBJ2-7; d_gene: TRBD1; CDR3aa: ASPGTGGYEQY
v_gene: TRBV7-2; j_gene: TRBJ2-3; d_gene: .; CDR3aa: ASSYTRRSGTDTQY
v_gene: TRBV10-3; j_gene: TRBJ2-1; d_gene: TRBD2; CDR3aa: AISEREYNEQF
v_gene: TRBV29-1; j_gene: TRBJ2-7; d_gene: TRBD1; CDR3aa: SVATGAKAYEQY